This TCR beta chain was sequenced in a study of shared clonotypes between healthy human individuals. Overall study results and limits: It was expected that sequencing depth would affect clonotype sharing among donors.

Concerning this clone itself: Its target is unknown.

Germline CDR1 SGHAT, CDR2 FQNNGV. Trimming removed 2 bases at V and 1 base at J, with 5 bases between. CDR3 length: 13 amino acids. The protocol was immunoSEQ multiplex PCR, while the TCRdb copy is restricted to in-frame clones and leaves out a portion. The sample yields about 1.5 million clones, around 98% seen once. The TCR originated in a man aged 25-40 years in good health. The chain links TRBV11-2 to TRBJ1-1; no clear D. The specimen sequenced was naive CD4+ T cells sorted from blood. As for subset: CD45RA+ positively selected. This chain's CDR3 is CASSLPTNTEAFF. CDR3 sequence (DNA): TGTGCCAGCAGCTTACCCACGAACACTGAAGCTTTCTTT.